This T cell receptor beta chain was identified in a study of T cell changes during pregnancy in multiple sclerosis. Sequencing used immunoSEQ multiplex PCR; TCRdb keeps in-frame clones, though not all of them. The sample gives roughly 64,000 clones, roughly 93% of which show up once; 1.3% is in the top ten. CDR1 and CDR2 from the germline V gene are SGHAT and FQNNGV. The CDR3 has 14 amino acids. V shed 4 bases, J shed 4 bases, and the junction held 7 bases outside the gene matches. The sequence derives from a female donor with multiple sclerosis, enrolled in a pregnancy study. The chain uses TRBV11-2 and TRBJ2-7; 7 bases agree with TRBD1. The input for sequencing was peripheral blood, taken in the second trimester of pregnancy. The CDR3 nucleotides are TGTGCCAGCAGCTCCGCGACAGGGTTTTACGAGCAGTACTTC. Translated, it gives CASSSATGFYEQYF.